Reported below is one T cell receptor beta chain. Only a few counts were recorded for this clonotype. The clone's antigen remains unknown. Per-base qualities were not stored, and no clone one base away is much larger. The CDR3 goes from the cysteine to the phenylalanine over 15 residues. Of all the DNA, just the CDR3 is kept, 45 bases in frame from base 1. Relative to germline, V is 1 base shorter and J is 7 bases shorter, with 17 bases between their ends. Looking up the germline V gene (reference sequence) yields CDR1 DFQATT and CDR2 SNEGSKA. This entry comes from a study of post-analysis software for immune sequencing data (dated by TCRdb to the mid-2010s). At the level of the whole study: Disease courses on record covered relapsing-remitting, secondary progressive and progressive-relapsing multiple sclerosis, though some patients had no subtype annotation. A subset of samples was prepared in parallel using single-end sample barcoding, then pooled and co-amplified after Illumina adapter ligation. The multiple sclerosis patient repertoires were compared with more than 9 previously published healthy control repertoires from donors aged 6 to 25 years.

Library construction relied on PCR. Sequencing took place on an Illumina HiSeq 2500. To reduce PCR and sequencing biases, unique molecular identifiers were built into the TCR beta cDNA libraries. About 500,000 cDNA molecules were obtained for every 1 to 10 million input T cells, so each molecule roughly corresponded to one T cell. Patient libraries were prepared and sequenced with the same protocol used for the earlier healthy control dataset. Samples belonging to the same batch were prepared together, multiplexed and sequenced on a shared HiSeq lane. The study's own analysis went as follows. MIGEC was used to process the raw barcoded reads, and molecular identifier groups with only a single read were discarded before consensus assembly and CDR3 extraction. Clonotype tables were post-analysed with VDJtools, normalizing diversity by down-sampling all datasets to the smallest sample size. To correct batch-related cross-sample contamination, repertoire overlap clustering matched CDR3 amino acid sequences but not nucleotide sequences. In-frame beta chains were kept once TCRdb had trimmed the public reads at Q25 with fastp and called clones with MiXCR. Entries that share a CDR3 protein sequence are merged under the most common genes and DNA. It is TCRdb's table, rather than the study itself, that gives the V and J calls and clone size. The sample profile shows roughly 730,000 distinct CDR3 sequences; 25% to 30% of them were found once. The top ten constitute 0.5% to 0.6% of the sample.

To demonstrate the VDJtools post-analysis software, TCR beta repertoires were profiled from the peripheral blood of about 14 young patients with multiple sclerosis. Multiple sclerosis patients were children and adolescents aged roughly 6 to 16 years. Broader findings and caveats from the paper: Direct clustering with F measure showed strong co-clustering of samples prepared in the same batch, prompting a batch-effect correction. Multiple sclerosis patients had significantly lower normalized Chao1 diversity than controls, a result that suggests substantial peripheral T-cell clonal expansion. A handful of TRBV segments, including TRBV5-6, TRBV5-1 and TRBV20-1, were significantly more frequent in patients than controls. The control group was slightly older than the multiple sclerosis patient group.

The rearranged chain carries TRBV20-1 and TRBJ2-1; tentative D gene TRBD2, with 5 bases matching. This clonotype was sampled from a girl between 10 and 17 years old with multiple sclerosis. The sample taken for sequencing was blood. The sequenced DNA is TGCAGTGCTAGAGTTGTGTCTACGAGGAGGAATGAGCAGTTCTTC. Its product reads: CSARVVSTRRNEQFF.